Shown below are 29 T cell receptor beta chains from a single sample sequenced in a study of T cells in Graves' hyperthyroidism and ophthalmopathy. Researchers amplified the TCR beta CDR3 regions from RNA transcripts. First-round RT-PCR with HTBI primers amplified the TCR CDR3 region. TCRdb used MiXCR to reprocess the multiplex PCR reads, holding one entry per CDR3 protein. The sample holds hundreds of thousands of distinct CDR3 sequences, more than 11% seen once. Input material: blood. The source of these receptors is a woman aged 25 to 39 with Graves' hyperthyroidism that later progressed to Graves' ophthalmopathy.

This clonotype was seen repeatedly, ten times or more. This chain connects TRBV25-1 to TRBJ1-1; D is unclear. The V end lost 3 bases, the J end lost 1 base, and 12 bases lay between the germline ends. Germline assignment: CDR1 MGHDK and CDR2 SYGVNS. The CDR3 runs to 15 residues. CDR3 bases: TGTGCCAGCAGTGACCTTGAGGTTCCGAACACTGAAGCTTTCTTT. As protein: CASSDLEVPNTEAFF.

This clonotype has a count of ten or more. The CDR3: CASSSQGPGANVLTF. The CDR3 region has the DNA TGCGCCAGCAGCTCACAGGGACCTGGGGCCAACGTCCTGACTTTC. The chain uses TRBV5-1 and TRBJ2-6, with a tentative D call TRBD1 (6 bases). Looked up from germline, CDR1 is SGHRS and CDR2 is YFSETQ. There are 15 residues in the CDR3. V was pared by 3 bases and J by 2 bases, with 9 bases between.

This clonotype was recorded many times. The rearrangement joins TRBV5-1 to TRBJ2-3; D is unresolved. Trimming shortened V by 1 base and J by 2 bases, and 8 bases separated the two germline ends. The CDR3 runs 14 residues. In germline, CDR1 is SGHRS, CDR2 YFSETQ. The CDR3 reads CASSLRGDTDTQYF. The CDR3 coding sequence is TGCGCCAGCAGCTTGAGAGGCGACACAGATACGCAGTATTTT.

This clonotype was recorded many times. The chain has TRBV7-2 and TRBJ1-3, with a tentative D call TRBD1 (6 bases). The CDR3 is 14 amino acids. V lost 1 base and J 8 bases, leaving 12 bases between the germline ends. Looked up from germline, CDR1 is SGHTA and CDR2 is FQGNSA. CDR3: CASSLDRAADTIYF. The CDR3, as DNA: TGTGCCAGCAGCTTAGACAGGGCAGCGGACACCATATATTTT.

This clonotype appeared many times. This chain uses TRBV20-1 with TRBJ2-1; 7 bases fit TRBD1. The germline V gene has CDR1 DFQATT and CDR2 SNEGSKA (reference sequence). V was clipped by 3 bases and J by 5 bases; unmatched bases: 4. There are 13 residues in the CDR3. CDR3 nucleotide sequence: TGCAGTGCTAGGACAGGGAATCACAATGAGCAGTTCTTC. Translated: CSARTGNHNEQFF.

This clonotype occurred many times. The V and J genes are TRBV28 and TRBJ1-5; D is perhaps TRBD1 (6 bases). Germline CDR1 is MDHEN and CDR2 is SYDVKM. Trimming removed 6 bases at V and 0 bases at J, with 12 bases between. This CDR3 region has 15 residues. CDR3 in DNA: TGTGCCAGCAGGAGGACAGCCCTTAGCAATCAGCCCCAGCATTTT. It is translated as CASRRTALSNQPQHF.

V and J are TRBV15 and TRBJ1-4; the D is unclear. This CDR3 is 13 amino acids long. Germline V gives CDR1 LNHNV, CDR2 YYDKDF (reference sequence). Between the trimmed V and J ends, which lost 6 bases and 6 bases, there was a span of 11 bases. DNA for the CDR3: TGTGCCACCAGGCCGCGGGTCGATGAAAAACTGTTTTTT. As protein: CATRPRVDEKLFF.

The rearrangement joins TRBV19 to TRBJ2-7; 7 nucleotides match TRBD1. The CDR3 is made up of 15 amino acids. V trimming: 1 base; J trimming: 4 bases; junction bases outside the gene matches: 7. Per germline, CDR1 LNHDA and CDR2 SQIVND (reference sequence). CDR3 in amino acids: CASSIVKGAQYEQYF. CDR3 nucleotides: TGTGCCAGTAGTATAGTTAAGGGGGCGCAGTACGAGCAGTACTTC.

Note on this clonotype: This sequence may be a read error, since a much larger clone differs from it by one base. This chain joins TRBV7-9 and TRBJ1-4; D gene unclear. Trimming took off 4 bases at V and 13 bases at J, with 16 bases between the two ends. CDR1 SEHNR and CDR2 FQNEAQ come from the germline V gene (reference sequence). The CDR3 sequence is 13 residues long. The DNA of the CDR3 is TGTGCCAGCAGCTATACCCTGGTCGAGAGACTGTTTTTT. It translates to CASSYTLVERLFF.

This clonotype has ten or more counts. The chain employs TRBV3-1 and TRBJ1-1, with 7 bases identical to TRBD1. The junction had 3 bases not matched to a gene; V was cut back by 1 base and J by 1 base. Looked up from germline, CDR1 is LGHDT and CDR2 is YNNKEL (reference sequence). The CDR3 has 15 residues. CDR3 bases: TGTGCCAGCAGCCAAGGAGGGACAGAGAACACTGAAGCTTTCTTT. Protein: CASSQGGTENTEAFF.

Points on this clonotype: This may stem from a read error, because a much larger clone lies one nucleotide away. The V call is TRBV9, the J call TRBJ1-2; tentative D call: TRBD1 (5 bases). Germline CDR1 and CDR2: SGDLS and YYNGEE. This CDR3 has 14 residues. The CDR3 DNA reads TGTGCCAGCAGCGCCGGGACGGATATCTATGTCTACACCTTC. Protein sequence: CASSAGTDIYVYTF.

This clonotype was recorded at least ten times. CDR3 loop: CASSSGQGVINQPQHF. The CDR3, as DNA: TGTGCCAGCAGTTCTGGACAGGGGGTGATCAATCAGCCCCAGCATTTT. The rearrangement joins TRBV6-2 or TRBV6-3 to TRBJ1-5, with TRBD1 matching 10 bases. The CDR3 extends over 16 amino acids. The germline V gene encodes CDR1 MNHEY and CDR2 SVGEGT. Trimming took 4 bases from V and 3 from J; bases not matched to a gene: 6.

The sample holds one count of this clonotype. The chain is built from TRBV9 and TRBJ2-7; 7 bases fit TRBD1. Germline CDR1 SGDLS, CDR2 YYNGEE. This CDR3 comprises 14 residues. J lost 5 bases, V lost 3 bases, and 8 bases had no gene match. CDR3 DNA sequence: TGTGCCAGCAGCGGATCTCGACAGGGCCACGAGCAGTACTTC. Translating it yields CASSGSRQGHEQYF.

V is TRBV5-6 and J is TRBJ2-1; 10 bases fit TRBD2. Germline assignment: CDR1 SGHDT and CDR2 YYEEEE. This CDR3 has 15 residues. Trimming cost V 0 bases and J 9 bases; bases outside gene matches: 6. Here the CDR3 reads CASSLGLAGVVEQFF. For the CDR3, the DNA is TGTGCCAGCAGCTTGGGGCTAGCGGGAGTAGTTGAGCAGTTCTTC.

In this sample, this clonotype turned up a few times. J is TRBJ2-2 and V is TRBV5-1; maybe TRBD1 (6 bases). Germline lookup yields CDR1 SGHRS and CDR2 YFSETQ. V was shortened by 4 bases and J by 6 bases, with 19 bases between the two germline ends. The CDR3 runs 16 residues. The DNA of the CDR3 is TGCGCCAGCAGCGGGGTACAGGGACCCCACCCCGGGGAGCTGTTTTTT. Amino acid sequence: CASSGVQGPHPGELFF.

The chain joins TRBV28 to TRBJ1-1; no definite D call. The germline gives CDR1 MDHEN, CDR2 SYDVKM. V gave up 3 bases and J gave up 7 bases, with 15 bases separating them. This CDR3 has 14 residues. The chain's CDR3 is CASSFPDGWGEAFF. In nucleotides, the CDR3 is TGTGCCAGCAGTTTTCCTGACGGTTGGGGTGAAGCTTTCTTT.

In its sample, this clonotype was seen many times. J is TRBJ2-3 and V is TRBV18, with TRBD2 identical over 10 bases. The V segment lost 6 bases and the J segment 7 bases; nucleotides outside the gene matches: 4. Germline CDR1 reads KGHSH; CDR2 reads LQKENI. The CDR3 runs to 13 residues. The CDR3 coding sequence is TGTGCCAGCTCGCCTACTAGCGGGAATACGCAGTATTTT. It yields the protein CASSPTSGNTQYF.

This clonotype was seen ten or more times. The genes are TRBV5-1 and TRBJ2-2; the D is unclear. The V gene lost 6 bases and the J gene lost 0 bases, with 9 bases spanning the gap. This CDR3 is built from 14 residues. Germline CDR1 and CDR2: SGHRS and YFSETQ. The CDR3 region has the DNA TGCGCCAGCAAGCAGGATCCGAACACCGGGGAGCTGTTTTTT. This sequence encodes CASKQDPNTGELFF.

This clonotype came up many times. The rearrangement links TRBV14 to TRBJ2-2; D gene uncertain. The CDR3 is 15 amino acids. Per the germline V gene, CDR1 is SGHDN and CDR2 is FVKESK. V lost 8 bases to trimming and J lost 2 bases, with 15 bases between them. The CDR3 loop reads CASSSRTTNTGELFF. In DNA form, the CDR3 reads TGTGCCAGCTCCAGTCGGACCACTAACACCGGGGAGCTGTTTTTT. The full variable domain, rest sourced from reference TRBV14 and TRBJ2-2, is EAGVTQFPSHSVIEKGQTVTLRCDPISGHDNLYWYRRVMGKEIKFLLHFVKESKQDESGMPNNRFLAERTGGTYSTLKVQPAELEDSGVYFCASSSRTTNTGELFFGEGSRLTVL.

The chain couples TRBV20-1 to TRBJ1-2; D is uncertain. Germline V gene data show CDR1 as DFQATT and CDR2 as SNEGSKA (reference sequence). This CDR3 has 11 amino acids. V was pared by 3 bases and J by 4 bases, with 6 bases between. The CDR3 coding sequence is TGCAGTGCTAGTGCCCTCTATGGCTACACCTTC. Translation: CSASALYGYTF.

The chain employs TRBV6-1 and TRBJ1-5, with D uncertain. V shed 6 bases and J shed 7 bases, with 16 bases lying between them. There are 14 residues in the CDR3. Germline V gives CDR1 MNHNS, CDR2 SASEGT. The CDR3 here is CASSRLEGSQPQHF. The CDR3, as DNA: TGTGCCAGCAGCCGACTAGAAGGGTCCCAGCCCCAGCATTTT.

The chain links TRBV20-1 to TRBJ1-2; 9 positions match TRBD1. V shed 7 bases, J shed 5 bases, and the junction held 8 bases outside the gene matches. The CDR3 has 13 residues. Germline V CDR1 and CDR2: DFQATT, SNEGSKA (reference sequence). The CDR3 spells CSERDRAGYGYTF. Here the CDR3 DNA reads TGCAGTGAAAGGGACAGGGCGGGGTATGGCTACACCTTC.

This clonotype was seen more than once but under ten times. Just one base apart from a much larger clone, this may be a read error. The V call is TRBV5-6, the J call TRBJ1-1; D uncertain. CDR1 is SGHDT and CDR2 is YYEEEE in the germline V gene. Trimming left V 2 bases short and J 1 base short, with 6 bases between. The CDR3 is 13 amino acids. CDR3 residues: CASSFKWNTEAFF. In DNA, the CDR3 is TGTGCCAGCAGCTTTAAATGGAACACTGAAGCTTTCTTT.

The chain links TRBV5-1 to TRBJ1-5; no reliable D call. The CDR3 totals 15 residues. Deletions cut 5 bases from V and 2 bases from J, with 14 bases between. Germline V gene sequence: CDR1 SGHRS, CDR2 YFSETQ. The CDR3 region has the DNA TGCGCCAGCAGAACGGGCCCCGAGGGCAATCAGCCCCAGCATTTT. It codes for CASRTGPEGNQPQHF.

The table lists this clonotype with many counts. This sequence joins TRBV6-2 or TRBV6-3 and TRBJ2-7; 9 bases fit TRBD2. V shed 2 bases and J 4 bases; nucleotides not matched to a gene: 6. Germline CDR1 is MNHEY and CDR2 is SVGEGT. The CDR3 length is 15 residues. CDR3 sequence: CASSYTRLAEYEQYF. Written as DNA, the CDR3 is TGTGCCAGCAGTTACACCCGACTAGCGGAGTACGAGCAGTACTTC.

For this clonotype: With a much larger clone just one base away, this may be a read error. The chain joins TRBV3-1 to TRBJ1-2, with no clear D. Germline V gene sequence: CDR1 LGHDT, CDR2 YNNKEL (reference sequence). This CDR3 has 15 amino acids. The CDR3 bases are TGTGCCAGCAGCCAAGCGTCAGGTTATAACTATGGCAACACCTTC. Its protein is CASSQASGYNYGNTF.

This clonotype was seen repeatedly, ten times or more. The J gene is TRBJ2-7, the V gene TRBV2, with 8 bases lining up with TRBD1. CDR3 length: 12 residues. Unmatched junction bases numbered 7, after V lost 6 bases and J lost 9 bases. Germline V gene sequence: CDR1 SNHLY, CDR2 FYNNEI. CDR3 coding DNA: TGTGCCAGCAGCCCAAGAGACAGGGGGCAGTACTTC. It yields the protein CASSPRDRGQYF. Using reference TRBV2 and TRBJ2-7 for the parts outside the CDR3, the full variable domain is EPEVTQTPSHQVTQMGQEVILRCVPISNHLYFYWYRQILGQKVEFLVSFYNNEISEKSEIFDDQFSVERPDGSNFTLKIRSTKLEDSAMYFCASSPRDRGQYFGPGTRLTVT.

The sample holds many counts of this clonotype. The rearrangement joins TRBV27 to TRBJ1-1; 8 bases line up with TRBD1. This CDR3 is built from 12 residues. After removal of 11 bases from V and 1 base from J, the junction contained 3 bases not matched to a gene. Germline values: CDR1 MNHEY, CDR2 SMNVEV (reference sequence). CDR3 loop: CAPDRANTEAFF. The CDR3 DNA is TGTGCCCCGGACAGGGCGAACACTGAAGCTTTCTTT.

This clonotype was observed at least ten times. V and J are TRBV12-3 or TRBV12-4 and TRBJ1-2, with a possible D match to TRBD1 (5 bases). This CDR3 has 15 amino acids. V was shortened by 1 base and J by 3 bases, with 12 bases between the two germline ends. In DNA form, the CDR3 reads TGTGCCAGCAGTTTAGTAATCGACAGCTACTATGGCTACACCTTC. It is translated as CASSLVIDSYYGYTF.